This record concerns one TCR beta chain sequence. The data were taken from a study of glioma-infiltrating T cells. The iRepertoire nested amplicon-rescue multiplex PCR amplified TCR alpha and beta CDR3s from RNA. TCRdb redid the calling of the multiplex PCR reads with MiXCR, one entry per CDR3 protein. The sample holds roughly 350,000 distinct CDR3 sequences, around 38% seen once. Germline CDR1 is MDHEN and CDR2 is SYDVKM. There are 14 residues in the CDR3. Trimming cost V 1 base and J 5 bases, with 9 bases left between them. The sequenced material came from glioma tissue, nonneoplastic brain tissue, or PBMCs (not recorded which). The rearrangement uses TRBV28 and TRBJ1-5; D uncertain. The TCR comes from a human donor with low-grade glioma or glioblastoma, undergoing nonglioma brain surgery, or in good health (not recorded which). The CDR3: CASSLFRSDQPQHF. In DNA, the CDR3 is TGTGCCAGCAGTTTATTCCGGAGCGATCAGCCCCAGCATTTT. The variable domain in full, with the rest retrieved from reference TRBV28 and TRBJ1-5, is DVKVTQSSRYLVKRTGEKVFLECVQDMDHENMFWYRQDPGLGLRLIYFSYDVKMKEKGDIPEGYSVSREKKERFSLILESASTNQTSMYLCASSLFRSDQPQHFGDGTRLSIL.